The present T cell receptor beta chain was sequenced within a study of blood T cell repertoires in COVID-19. At the level of the study: Italy, Spain and the United States were the sources of the convalescent and acute COVID-19 samples. PBMCs, B-cell-depleted T cells, or T cells provided the cDNA or gDNA that made up the material.

V lost 2 bases and J lost 5, with 3 bases in between. This CDR3 is 11 amino acids long. In the study's own analysis: Nucleated cell counts were estimated from reference gene primer amplification. Sequenced by immunoSEQ multiplex PCR; TCRdb stores in-frame clones only, minus some. That table furnishes V, J and clone size, whereas the DNA furnished D and trimming. The table includes about 130,000 clones, about 80% detected once. This TCR was sampled from a human donor in a cohort sampled during active COVID-19. The rearrangement links TRBV12-3 or TRBV12-4 to TRBJ2-5; D is ambiguous. Sequenced input: peripheral blood. The chain's CDR3 is CASSLSETQYF. The CDR3 DNA reads TGTGCCAGCAGTTTATCGGAGACCCAGTACTTC.